This T cell receptor (beta chain) emerged from a study of cytomegalovirus exposure and HLA in healthy donors. Overall study context: For the approximately 400 genotyped donors, more than 65% fell within the Caucasian-associated ancestry cluster. Overall study findings and caveats: Cytomegalovirus status, reportedly, was diagnosed with high specificity and sensitivity by the classifier.

Concerning this clone itself: What it binds is unknown.

PCR was performed using 60 Vbeta and 13 Jbeta primers. Clones were read by immunoSEQ multiplex PCR, and TCRdb kept only the in-frame ones, dropping some. Of about 140,000 clones listed, roughly 75% are singletons. What was sequenced was PBMCs. This sequence originates from a man younger than 35 in good health and CMV-seropositive.

CDR3 in DNA: TGTGCCAGCAGCCCAGGGGACTATGCAGCACACATTCAGTACTTC. This sequence encodes CASSPGDYAAHIQYF. J is TRBJ2-4 and V is TRBV9; a weak D match, TRBD2 (7 bases). The CDR3 extends over 15 amino acids. Germline values: CDR1 SGDLS, CDR2 YYNGEE. Trimming pared 4 bases from V and 8 bases from J, leaving 19 bases between. Full variable domain (missing parts from reference TRBV9 and TRBJ2-4): DSGVTQTPKHLITATGQRVTLRCSPRSGDLSVYWYQQSLDQGLQFLIQYYNGEERAKGNILERFSAQQFPDLHSELNLSSLELGDSALYFCASSPGDYAAHIQYFGAGTRLSVL.